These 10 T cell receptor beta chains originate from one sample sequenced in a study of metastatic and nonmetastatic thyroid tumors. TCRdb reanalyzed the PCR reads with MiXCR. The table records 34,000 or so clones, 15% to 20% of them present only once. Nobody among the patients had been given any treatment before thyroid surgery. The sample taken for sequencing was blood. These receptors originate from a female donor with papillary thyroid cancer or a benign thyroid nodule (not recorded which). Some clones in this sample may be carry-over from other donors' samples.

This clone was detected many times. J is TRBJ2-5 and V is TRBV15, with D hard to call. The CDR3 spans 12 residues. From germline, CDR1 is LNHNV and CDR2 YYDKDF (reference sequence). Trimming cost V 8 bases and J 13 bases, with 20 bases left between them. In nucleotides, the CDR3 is TGTGCCACCCCTAAGCCAATCCTAGTCCCGTACTTC. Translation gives CATPKPILVPYF. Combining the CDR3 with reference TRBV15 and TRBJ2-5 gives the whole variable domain DAMVIQNPRYQVTQFGKPVTLSCSQTLNHNVMYWYQQKSSQAPKLLFHYYDKDFNNEADTPDNFQSRRPNTSFCFLDIRSPGLGDTAMYLCATPKPILVPYFGPGTRLLVL.

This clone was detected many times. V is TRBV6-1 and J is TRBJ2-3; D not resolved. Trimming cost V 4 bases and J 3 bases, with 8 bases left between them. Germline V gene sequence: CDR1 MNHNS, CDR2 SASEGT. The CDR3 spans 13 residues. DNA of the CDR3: TGTGCCAGCAGTGTATCCGGGACAGATACGCAGTATTTT. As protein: CASSVSGTDTQYF.

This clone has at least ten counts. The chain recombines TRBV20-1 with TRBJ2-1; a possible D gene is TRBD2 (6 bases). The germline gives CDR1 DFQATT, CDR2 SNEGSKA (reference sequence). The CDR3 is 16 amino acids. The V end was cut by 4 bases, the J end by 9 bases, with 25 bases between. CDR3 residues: CSANAPWGEKRREQFF. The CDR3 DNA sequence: TGCAGTGCTAACGCCCCCTGGGGGGAGAAGAGGCGTGAGCAGTTCTTC.

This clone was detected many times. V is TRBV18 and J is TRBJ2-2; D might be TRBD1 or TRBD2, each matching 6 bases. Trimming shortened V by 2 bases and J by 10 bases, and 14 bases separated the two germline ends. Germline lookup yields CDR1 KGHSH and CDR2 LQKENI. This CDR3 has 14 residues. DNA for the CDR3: TGTGCCAGCTCACCAGAAGGAGGGGGAGTGGAGCTGTTTTTT. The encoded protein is CASSPEGGGVELFF. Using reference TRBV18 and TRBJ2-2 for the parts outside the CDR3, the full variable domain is NAGVMQNPRHLVRRRGQEARLRCSPMKGHSHVYWYRQLPEEGLKFMVYLQKENIIDESGMPKERFSAEFPKEGPSILRIQQVVRGDSAAYFCASSPEGGGVELFFGEGSRLTVL.

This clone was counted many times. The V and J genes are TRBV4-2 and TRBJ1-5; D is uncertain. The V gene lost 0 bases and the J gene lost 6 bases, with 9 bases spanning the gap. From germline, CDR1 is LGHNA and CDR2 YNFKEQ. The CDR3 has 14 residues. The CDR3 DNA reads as TGTGCCAGCAGCCAAGATAGTAGTGGTCAGCCCCAGCATTTT. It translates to CASSQDSSGQPQHF.

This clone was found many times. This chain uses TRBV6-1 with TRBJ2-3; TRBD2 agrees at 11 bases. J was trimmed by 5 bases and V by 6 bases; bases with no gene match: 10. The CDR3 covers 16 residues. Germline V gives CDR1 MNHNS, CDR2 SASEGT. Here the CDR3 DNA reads TGTGCCAGCAGCCTCTGGGTAGCGGGAGGGGGAGATACGCAGTATTTT. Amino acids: CASSLWVAGGGDTQYF.

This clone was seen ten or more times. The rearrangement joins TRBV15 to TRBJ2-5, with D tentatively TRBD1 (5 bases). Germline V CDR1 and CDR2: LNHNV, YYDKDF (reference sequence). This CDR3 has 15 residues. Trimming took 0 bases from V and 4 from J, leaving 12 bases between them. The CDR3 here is CATSREGDSAETQYF. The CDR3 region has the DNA TGTGCCACCAGCAGAGAAGGTGACAGTGCAGAGACCCAGTACTTC. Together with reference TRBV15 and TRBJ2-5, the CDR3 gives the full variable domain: DAMVIQNPRYQVTQFGKPVTLSCSQTLNHNVMYWYQQKSSQAPKLLFHYYDKDFNNEADTPDNFQSRRPNTSFCFLDIRSPGLGDTAMYLCATSREGDSAETQYFGPGTRLLVL.

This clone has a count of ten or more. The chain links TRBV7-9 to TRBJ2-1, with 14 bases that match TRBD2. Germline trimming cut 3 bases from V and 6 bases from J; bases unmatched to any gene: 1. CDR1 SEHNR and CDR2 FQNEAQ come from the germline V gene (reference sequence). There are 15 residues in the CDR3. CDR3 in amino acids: CASSLTSGRANEQFF. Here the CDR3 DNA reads TGTGCCAGCAGCTTGACTAGCGGGAGGGCCAATGAGCAGTTCTTC.

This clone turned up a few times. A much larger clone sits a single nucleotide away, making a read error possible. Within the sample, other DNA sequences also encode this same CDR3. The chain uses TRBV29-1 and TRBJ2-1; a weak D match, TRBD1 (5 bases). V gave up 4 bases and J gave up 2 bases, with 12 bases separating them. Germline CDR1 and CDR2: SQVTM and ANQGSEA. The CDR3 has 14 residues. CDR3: CSVVRGAAYNEQFF. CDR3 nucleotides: TGCAGCGTTGTAAGGGGTGCCGCCTACAATGAGCAGTTCTTC.

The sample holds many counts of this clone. The CDR3 DNA reads as TGCAGCGTTGAGCCCCTAACGGGGGACTCCTACAATGAGCAGTTCTTC. Translation: CSVEPLTGDSYNEQFF. The chain links TRBV29-1 to TRBJ2-1, with a tentative D call TRBD2 (6 bases). CDR1 SQVTM and CDR2 ANQGSEA come from the germline V gene. The ends were cut back, 3 bases at V and 0 bases at J, with 15 bases in the middle. This CDR3 has 16 residues.